These 5 T cell receptor beta chains share one sample of origin, sequenced in a study of blood T cell repertoires in COVID-19 (dated by TCRdb to the early 2020s). Library construction relied on the immunoSEQ multiplex PCR assay. TCRdb took over this immuneACCESS table, retaining in-frame rearrangements with V and J assigned. Such tables are incomplete; in checked studies, under half of the missing clones stem from an unresolved V gene, and the remainder is unexplained. This sample has more than 100,000 clones in its table, and approximately 88% of those were observed once. The ten largest clones add up to approximately 17% of the sample. The sample was peripheral blood. The receptors stem from a woman older than 75 with acute or convalescent COVID-19.

This chain joins TRBV4-1 and TRBJ1-1; TRBD1 might be the D (5 bases). This CDR3 region has 14 residues. The germline V and J ends were trimmed by 4 bases and 1 base, with 10 bases remaining between them. Per the germline V gene, CDR1 is MGHRA and CDR2 is YSYEKL. The CDR3 region is CASSPQGPNTEAFF. CDR3 in DNA: TGCGCCAGCAGCCCCCAGGGTCCGAACACTGAAGCTTTCTTT.

The chain recombines TRBV7-9 with TRBJ2-3; 7 positions match TRBD2. CDR1 SEHNR and CDR2 FQNEAQ come from the germline V gene (reference sequence). The CDR3 spans 17 residues. The junction had 10 bases not matched to a gene; V was cut back by 4 bases and J by 0 bases. The DNA of the CDR3 is TGTGCCAGCAGCTGGGCGGGGGAGACCACTAGCACAGATACGCAGTATTTT. Residues: CASSWAGETTSTDTQYF. The full variable domain, rest sourced from reference TRBV7-9 and TRBJ2-3, is DTGVSQNPRHKITKRGQNVTFRCDPISEHNRLYWYRQTLGQGPEFLTYFQNEAQLEKSRLLSDRFSAERPKGSFSTLEIQRTEQGDSAMYLCASSWAGETTSTDTQYFGPGTRLTVL.

This clone has a handful of counts. This chain connects TRBV6-6 to TRBJ1-1; TRBD1 aligns across 10 bases. The CDR3 is made up of 15 amino acids. Germline-derived CDR1 and CDR2 are MNHNY and SVGAGI (reference sequence). The V segment lost 5 bases and the J segment 1 base; nucleotides outside the gene matches: 4. The CDR3 bases are TGTGCCAGCAGTCCCCGGGACAGGGGGAACACTGAAGCTTTCTTT. This translates into CASSPRDRGNTEAFF.

The chain has TRBV5-1 and TRBJ2-1; TRBD2 matches at 9 bases. The J segment lost 6 bases and the V segment lost 3 bases, leaving 13 bases of the junction unmatched. The CDR3 has 17 amino acids. Germline lookup yields CDR1 SGHRS and CDR2 YFSETQ. The CDR3 sequence: CASSSFHSGSGSNEQFF. CDR3 in DNA: TGCGCCAGCAGCTCGTTCCATAGCGGGAGTGGGAGCAATGAGCAGTTCTTC.

The rearrangement uses TRBV5-1 and TRBJ1-1, with TRBD1 identical over 8 bases. V was clipped by 7 bases and J by 4 bases; unmatched bases: 6. Germline-derived CDR1 and CDR2 are SGHRS and YFSETQ. The CDR3 loop spans 13 amino acids. CDR3 DNA sequence: TGCGCCAGCCAGATTCAGGGGGCCACTGAAGCTTTCTTT. Its protein product is CASQIQGATEAFF.